One sample yielded the 25 T cell receptor beta chains listed below, sequenced in a study of shared clonotypes between healthy human individuals. Data came from immunoSEQ multiplex PCR; TCRdb stores just in-frame clones and leaves some out. This table holds about 2 million clones, about 95% found once. Naive CD8 populations comprised CD45RO-negative cells positively selected for CCR7, excluding terminally differentiated effector memory CD45RA+ cells. The sequenced sample was naive CD8+ T cells sorted from blood. These receptors all come from a man between 18 and 29 years old in good health.

This clone was detected a few times. The chain employs TRBV19 and TRBJ2-7, with 12 bases matching TRBD2. CDR3 length: 13 residues. V dropped 7 bases and J dropped 6; count of bases not matched to a gene: 4. In germline, CDR1 is LNHDA, CDR2 SQIVND (reference sequence). The CDR3 DNA sequence: TGTGCCAGTACGACTAGCGGGAGTCGCGAGCAGTACTTC. Translation gives CASTTSGSREQYF.

The gene calls are TRBV7-6 and TRBJ2-3; 7 bases are a match to TRBD2. This CDR3 spans 15 amino acids. The ends lost 1 base at V and 4 bases at J; junction bases unmatched: 5. Germline CDR1 is SGHVS and CDR2 is FNYEAQ. The CDR3 DNA reads TGTGCCAGCAGCTTAGGGGGCGGGAGCGCAGATACGCAGTATTTT. Amino acids: CASSLGGGSADTQYF.

As for this clone: Within the sample, other DNA sequences also encode this same CDR3. The gene calls are TRBV9 and TRBJ1-4; tentative D call: TRBD1 (5 bases). Trimming took 0 bases from V and 5 from J, leaving 11 bases between them. This CDR3 has 15 residues. Germline loops: CDR1 SGDLS, CDR2 YYNGEE. For the CDR3, the DNA is TGTGCCAGCAGCGTAGATCAGGGAATAAATGAAAAACTGTTTTTT. This gives the protein CASSVDQGINEKLFF.

The CDR3: CASSHLNSPTYEQYF. The CDR3 DNA follows: TGCGCCAGCAGCCATTTAAACTCACCAACCTACGAGCAGTACTTC. The chain recombines TRBV4-3 with TRBJ2-7; no firm D call. There are 15 residues in the CDR3. The germline gives CDR1 LGHNA, CDR2 YSLEER. Trimming pared 3 bases from V and 2 bases from J, leaving 14 bases between.

V is TRBV2 and J is TRBJ1-5; D is undetermined. This CDR3 has 15 amino acids. V dropped 8 bases and J dropped 3 bases, with 17 bases sitting between them. CDR1 is SNHLY and CDR2 is FYNNEI in the germline V gene. Written as DNA, the CDR3 is TGTGCCAGCGCCCGGTCGGCAGTTACCAATCAGCCCCAGCATTTT. Amino acid sequence: CASARSAVTNQPQHF.

The J gene is TRBJ1-6, the V gene TRBV6-1; 8 positions agree with TRBD1. The junction had 10 bases not matched to a gene; V was cut back by 8 bases and J by 10 bases. The CDR3 consists of 14 residues. Germline V gene lookup returns CDR1 MNHNS and CDR2 SASEGT. The CDR3: CASLWTGSYSPLHF. Written as DNA, the CDR3 is TGTGCCAGCTTATGGACAGGGAGCTACTCACCCCTCCACTTT.

The rearrangement joins TRBV29-1 to TRBJ1-2; D might be TRBD1 (5 bases). Germline V CDR1 and CDR2: SQVTM, ANQGSEA. The length of the CDR3 is 18 residues. V shed 1 base and J shed 2 bases, with 23 bases lying between them. The CDR3 sequence is CSVEGILLDRQTNYGYTF. As DNA, the CDR3 is TGCAGCGTTGAAGGGATTTTACTAGACAGACAGACCAACTATGGCTACACCTTC.

This chain connects TRBV5-1 to TRBJ2-5, with 10 bases aligning to TRBD2. The CDR3 runs to 15 residues. Germline-derived CDR1 and CDR2 are SGHRS and YFSETQ. The ends lost 3 bases at V and 4 bases at J; junction bases unmatched: 6. The CDR3 DNA is TGCGCCAGCAGCTCAGAGCGGGGGGGCGGAGAGACCCAGTACTTC. The encoded protein is CASSSERGGGETQYF.

The CDR3 sequence: CASREGSDTQYF. The CDR3 coding sequence is TGTGCCAGCCGCGAGGGATCAGATACGCAGTATTTT. The rearrangement joins TRBV5-6 to TRBJ2-3; possible D gene TRBD2, 5 bases. V was clipped by 7 bases and J by 4 bases, with 10 bases between them. Germline-derived CDR1 and CDR2 are SGHDT and YYEEEE. This CDR3 contains 12 residues.

The gene calls are TRBV7-6 and TRBJ1-6, with D maybe TRBD1 (5 bases). The V and J ends lost 9 bases and 9 bases respectively, with 15 bases between them. Germline V gives CDR1 SGHVS, CDR2 FNYEAQ. The CDR3 sequence is 13 residues long. The CDR3 region has the DNA TGTGCCAGTACCCCGGGACTTACTTCACCCCTCCACTTT. It codes for CASTPGLTSPLHF.

The chain recombines TRBV29-1 with TRBJ2-2, with 11 positions matching TRBD2. The CDR3 has 17 residues. The V gene end was trimmed by 7 bases and the J gene end by 2 bases; junction bases not matched to a gene: 12. The germline V gene encodes CDR1 SQVTM and CDR2 ANQGSEA. Written as DNA, the CDR3 is TGCAGCGCCGCGGGGGCTAGCGGGGGGTTAAACACCGGGGAGCTGTTTTTT. This sequence encodes CSAAGASGGLNTGELFF.

The chain uses TRBV14 and TRBJ1-1; D not certain. V was cut by 1 base and J by 0 bases, with 12 bases left in between. There are 16 residues in the CDR3. Germline lookup yields CDR1 SGHDN and CDR2 FVKESK. For the CDR3, the DNA is TGTGCCAGCAGCCAAGGGGTCGGCAGGATGAACACTGAAGCTTTCTTT. Encoded protein: CASSQGVGRMNTEAFF. The full variable domain, its missing parts supplied by reference TRBV14 and TRBJ1-1, is EAGVTQFPSHSVIEKGQTVTLRCDPISGHDNLYWYRRVMGKEIKFLLHFVKESKQDESGMPNNRFLAERTGGTYSTLKVQPAELEDSGVYFCASSQGVGRMNTEAFFGQGTRLTVV.

The V gene is TRBV9, the J gene TRBJ1-5; D remains ambiguous. Germline V gene data show CDR1 as SGDLS and CDR2 as YYNGEE. The CDR3 totals 13 residues. Trimming cost V 5 bases and J 5 bases, with 11 bases left between them. The CDR3 here is CASSAGPYQPQHF. The CDR3 DNA reads TGTGCCAGCAGTGCCGGGCCCTATCAGCCCCAGCATTTT.

This clone was detected only once. The chain combines TRBV7-9 with TRBJ2-1, with TRBD2 matching 10 bases. V lost 5 bases and J lost 8; bases outside the gene matches: 12. This CDR3 comprises 16 residues. CDR1 is SEHNR, CDR2 FQNEAQ, per germline (reference sequence). The CDR3 reads CASSRGASGSFDEQFF. For the CDR3, the DNA is TGTGCCAGCAGCCGTGGGGCTAGCGGGAGTTTCGATGAGCAGTTCTTC.

J is TRBJ2-1 and V is TRBV5-6, with 7 bases fitting TRBD1. The V gene's germline CDR1 is SGHDT and CDR2 YYEEEE. The CDR3 covers 14 residues. The J segment lost 8 bases and the V segment lost 4 bases, leaving 9 bases of the junction unmatched. Here the CDR3 reads CASSNPGTEDEQFF. CDR3 in DNA: TGTGCCAGCAGCAACCCCGGGACAGAGGATGAGCAGTTCTTC.

CDR3 in DNA: TGTGCCAGCAGTACCTGGACAGAGCAGTTCTTC. Its protein is CASSTWTEQFF. The chain is built from TRBV28 and TRBJ2-1; weak D call: TRBD1 (5 bases). V shed 5 bases and J shed 10 bases, with 9 bases lying between them. Germline CDR1 MDHEN, CDR2 SYDVKM. This CDR3 has 11 residues.

V is TRBV11-2 and J is TRBJ2-5, with D tentatively TRBD1 or TRBD2 (5 bases each). The CDR3 length is 15 residues. CDR1 is SGHAT and CDR2 is FQNNGV in the germline V gene. The V end lost 3 bases, the J end lost 0 bases, and 11 bases lay between the germline ends. The CDR3 sequence: CASSFGAGHQETQYF. The CDR3 DNA sequence: TGTGCCAGCAGCTTTGGGGCGGGTCACCAAGAGACCCAGTACTTC.

In its sample, this clone was seen once. The V call is TRBV19, the J call TRBJ1-1; 12 nucleotides match TRBD1. The CDR3 has 14 amino acids. Germline V gives CDR1 LNHDA, CDR2 SQIVND (reference sequence). Unmatched junction bases numbered 8, after V lost 4 bases and J lost 11 bases. In nucleotides, the CDR3 is TGTGCCAGTAGTACCCGGGACAGGGGGCTCGAGGCTTTCTTT. Its protein is CASSTRDRGLEAFF.

With respect to this clone: The sample holds other DNA sequences that translate to the same CDR3. The chain joins TRBV28 to TRBJ1-5; D gene uncertain. The CDR3 runs to 11 residues. CDR1 MDHEN and CDR2 SYDVKM come from the germline V gene. Trimming cost V 6 bases and J 4 bases, with 4 bases left between them. CDR3 DNA sequence: TGTGCCAGCAGCGGAAATCAGCCCCAGCATTTT. It specifies CASSGNQPQHF.

A remark on this clone: The same CDR3 arises from other DNA sequences in this sample as well. The chain recombines TRBV6-5 with TRBJ1-1; 9 bases map to TRBD1. After removal of 2 bases from V and 5 bases from J, the junction contained 3 bases not matched to a gene. Germline V lookup: CDR1 MNHEY, CDR2 SVGAGI. The length of the CDR3 is 14 residues. The chain's CDR3 is CASSYTGQGTEAFF. The CDR3 coding sequence is TGTGCCAGCAGTTACACAGGACAGGGGACTGAAGCTTTCTTT.

V gene TRBV2 combines with J gene TRBJ2-7, with D perhaps assigned TRBD1 or TRBD2 (5 bases each). The CDR3 is made up of 14 amino acids. Trimming left V 3 bases short and J 0 bases short, with 9 bases between. Per the germline V gene, CDR1 is SNHLY and CDR2 is FYNNEI. CDR3 sequence reads: CASSELGTSYEQYF. The CDR3 DNA is TGTGCCAGCAGTGAGTTGGGGACCTCCTACGAGCAGTACTTC.

The V call is TRBV6-5, the J call TRBJ2-7; 9 bases line up with TRBD1. The CDR3 extends over 14 amino acids. The junction had 4 bases not matched to a gene; V was cut back by 2 bases and J by 5 bases. The germline V gene encodes CDR1 MNHEY and CDR2 SVGAGI. The CDR3 sequence is CASSYGGTGNEQYF. The CDR3 coding sequence is TGTGCCAGCAGTTACGGAGGGACAGGGAACGAGCAGTACTTC.

V gene TRBV25-1 combines with J gene TRBJ2-5; no reliable D call. V lost 1 base, J lost 0 bases, and 9 bases lay in between. In germline, CDR1 is MGHDK, CDR2 SYGVNS. CDR3 length: 15 amino acids. The CDR3 is CASSESHAYQETQYF. The CDR3 DNA sequence: TGTGCCAGCAGTGAATCACACGCGTACCAAGAGACCCAGTACTTC.

V gene TRBV6-1 combines with J gene TRBJ2-7; possibly TRBD1 for D (6 bases). The germline V gene has CDR1 MNHNS and CDR2 SASEGT. V shed 7 bases and J shed 1 base, with 14 bases lying between them. The CDR3 runs to 14 residues. CDR3 nucleotide sequence: TGTGCCAGCAATCCCAGGGGTTATTCCTACGAGCAGTACTTC. Its protein is CASNPRGYSYEQYF.

As to this clone: At one boundary the junction diverges from the germline segment, which might be a read error. The rearrangement joins TRBV29-1 to TRBJ2-2; perhaps TRBD1 as D (6 bases). This CDR3 contains 14 residues. In germline, CDR1 is SQVTM, CDR2 ANQGSEA. The CDR3 nucleotides are TGCAGCATTGAACAGGGTTTGGGCACCGGGGAGCTGTTTTTT. Translated: CSIEQGLGTGELFF.